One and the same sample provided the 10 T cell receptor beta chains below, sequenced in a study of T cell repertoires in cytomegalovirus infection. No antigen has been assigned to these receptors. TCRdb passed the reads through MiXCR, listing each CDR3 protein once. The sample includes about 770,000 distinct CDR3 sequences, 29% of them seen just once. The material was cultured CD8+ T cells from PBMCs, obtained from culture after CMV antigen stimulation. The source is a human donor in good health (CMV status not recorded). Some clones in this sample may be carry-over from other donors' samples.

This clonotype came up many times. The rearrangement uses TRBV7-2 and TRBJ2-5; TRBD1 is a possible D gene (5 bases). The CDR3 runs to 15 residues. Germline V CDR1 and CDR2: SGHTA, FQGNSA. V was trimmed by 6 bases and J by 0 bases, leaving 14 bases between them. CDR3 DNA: TGTGCCAGCAGATCCATTACAGGATACCAAGAGACCCAGTACTTC. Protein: CASRSITGYQETQYF.

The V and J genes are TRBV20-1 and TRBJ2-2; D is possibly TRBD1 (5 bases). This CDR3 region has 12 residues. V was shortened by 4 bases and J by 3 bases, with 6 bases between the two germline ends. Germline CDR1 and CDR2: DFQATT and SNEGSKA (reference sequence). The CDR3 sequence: CSAKGDTGELFF. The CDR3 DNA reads TGCAGTGCTAAAGGGGACACCGGGGAGCTGTTTTTT.

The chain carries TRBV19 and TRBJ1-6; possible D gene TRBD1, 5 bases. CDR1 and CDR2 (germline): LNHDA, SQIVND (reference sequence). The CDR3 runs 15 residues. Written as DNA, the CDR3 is TGTGCATCGGGGGTTTTCCCCTCTTATAATTCACCCCTCCACTTT. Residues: CASGVFPSYNSPLHF.

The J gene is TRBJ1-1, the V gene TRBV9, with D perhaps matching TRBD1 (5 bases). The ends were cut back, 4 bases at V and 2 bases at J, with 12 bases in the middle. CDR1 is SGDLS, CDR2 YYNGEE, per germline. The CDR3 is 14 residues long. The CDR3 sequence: CASSWGIFNTEAFF. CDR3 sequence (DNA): TGTGCCAGCAGCTGGGGGATCTTCAACACTGAAGCTTTCTTT.

The CDR3 nucleotides read TGTGCCAGCAGTTTAATGACAGGCCATGCCTACGAGCAGTACTTC. Residues: CASSLMTGHAYEQYF. The rearrangement uses TRBV27 and TRBJ2-7; possible D gene TRBD1, 6 bases. Germline CDR1 is MNHEY and CDR2 is SMNVEV (reference sequence). The CDR3 loop spans 15 amino acids. Trimming cost V 2 bases and J 2 bases, with 13 bases left between them.

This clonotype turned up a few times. The CDR3 loop reads CASEGPEAFF. The DNA for the CDR3 is TGTGCCAGTGAGGGGCCCGAAGCTTTCTTT. The chain combines TRBV19 with TRBJ1-1, with D possibly TRBD1 on 5 matching bases. CDR1 and CDR2 (germline): LNHDA, SQIVND (reference sequence). The CDR3 contains 10 residues. Trimming left V 8 bases short and J 8 bases short, with 9 bases between. The variable domain in full, with the rest retrieved from reference TRBV19 and TRBJ1-1, is DGGITQSPKYLFRKEGQNVTLSCEQNLNHDAMYWYRQDPGQGLRLIYYSQIVNDFQKGDIAEGYSVSREKKESFPLTVTSAQKNPTAFYLCASEGPEAFFGQGTRLTVV.

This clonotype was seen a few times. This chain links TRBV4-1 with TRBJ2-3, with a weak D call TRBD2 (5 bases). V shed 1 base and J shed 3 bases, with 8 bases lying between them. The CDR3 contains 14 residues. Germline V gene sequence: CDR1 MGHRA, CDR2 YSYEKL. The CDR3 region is CASSQVSGTDTQYF. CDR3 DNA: TGCGCCAGCAGCCAAGTTTCGGGGACAGATACGCAGTATTTT.

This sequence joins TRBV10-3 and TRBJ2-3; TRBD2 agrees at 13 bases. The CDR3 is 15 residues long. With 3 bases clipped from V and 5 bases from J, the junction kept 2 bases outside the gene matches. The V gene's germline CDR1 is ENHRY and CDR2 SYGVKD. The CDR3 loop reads CAISDGLAGEDTQYF. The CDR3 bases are TGTGCCATCAGTGACGGACTAGCGGGGGAAGATACGCAGTATTTT.

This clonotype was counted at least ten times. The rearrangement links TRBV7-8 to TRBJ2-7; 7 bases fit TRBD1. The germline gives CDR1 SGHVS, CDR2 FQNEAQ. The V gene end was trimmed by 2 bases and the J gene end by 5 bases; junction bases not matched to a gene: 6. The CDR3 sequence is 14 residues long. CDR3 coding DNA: TGTGCCAGCAGCTTATTTAACAGGGGTGACGAGCAGTACTTC. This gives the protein CASSLFNRGDEQYF. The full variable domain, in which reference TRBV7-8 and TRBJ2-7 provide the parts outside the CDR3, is GAGVSQSPRYKVAKRGQDVALRCDPISGHVSLFWYQQALGQGPEFLTYFQNEAQLDKSGLPSDRFFAERPEGSVSTLKIQRTQQEDSAVYLCASSLFNRGDEQYFGPGTRLTVT.

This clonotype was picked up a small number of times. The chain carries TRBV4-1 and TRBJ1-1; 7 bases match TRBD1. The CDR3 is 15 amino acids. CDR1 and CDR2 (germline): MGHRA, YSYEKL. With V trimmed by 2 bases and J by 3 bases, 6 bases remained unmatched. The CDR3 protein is CASSQNTGVYTEAFF. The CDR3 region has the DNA TGCGCCAGCAGCCAAAATACAGGGGTTTACACTGAAGCTTTCTTT.